Below, 14 T cell receptor beta chains from the same sample are listed, as sequenced in a study of PD-1 blockade in classical Hodgkin lymphoma. Described time point: newly diagnosed, previously untreated cHL patient sample. This table comes from immunoSEQ multiplex PCR, and its TCRdb copy is limited to in-frame clones, with some not included. The top ten hold 2% to 3% of the sample, which has fewer than 90,000 clones, 93% seen once. The source material was peripheral blood mononuclear cells (PBMCs). The receptors here all came from a human donor with classical Hodgkin lymphoma.

The rearrangement joins TRBV15 to TRBJ1-5; perhaps TRBD1 as D (5 bases). The germline V and J ends were trimmed by 5 bases and 2 bases, with 13 bases remaining between them. CDR1 and CDR2 (germline): LNHNV, YYDKDF (reference sequence). The CDR3 has 15 residues. CDR3 nucleotide sequence: TGTGCCACCAGCCACGGGGCAGGCGGCAATCAGCCCCAGCATTTT. This translates into CATSHGAGGNQPQHF.

This clone was found once. The rearrangement links TRBV7-9 to TRBJ2-5, with 9 bases lining up with TRBD2. CDR3 length: 14 residues. Germline values: CDR1 SEHNR, CDR2 FQNEAQ (reference sequence). The trim removed 8 bases at V and 1 base at J, leaving 5 bases unmatched. The CDR3 loop reads CASGLTSGQETQYF. Here the CDR3 DNA reads TGTGCCAGCGGATTGACTAGCGGCCAAGAGACCCAGTACTTC.

CDR3 DNA: TGTGCCAGCAGTTATTACAGGGGGCCGGGGACTGAAGCTTTCTTT. It is translated as CASSYYRGPGTEAFF. The chain combines TRBV28 with TRBJ1-1; 9 positions agree with TRBD1. The germline V gene encodes CDR1 MDHEN and CDR2 SYDVKM. With V trimmed by 4 bases and J by 5 bases, 8 bases remained unmatched. The CDR3 sequence is 15 residues long. The variable domain in full, completed from reference TRBV28 and TRBJ1-1, reads DVKVTQSSRYLVKRTGEKVFLECVQDMDHENMFWYRQDPGLGLRLIYFSYDVKMKEKGDIPEGYSVSREKKERFSLILESASTNQTSMYLCASSYYRGPGTEAFFGQGTRLTVV.

The chain employs TRBV7-2 and TRBJ2-5; 11 bases agree with TRBD2. Germline V gene data show CDR1 as SGHTA and CDR2 as FQGNSA. The CDR3 runs to 19 residues. Germline trimming cut 1 base from V and 5 bases from J; bases unmatched to any gene: 15. CDR3 protein: CASSLGRGLAGGWGETQYF. CDR3 bases: TGTGCCAGCAGCTTAGGGCGGGGTCTAGCGGGAGGTTGGGGGGAGACCCAGTACTTC.

The chain is built from TRBV11-3 and TRBJ1-2, with D hard to call. Looked up from germline, CDR1 is SGHNT and CDR2 is YENEEA. CDR3 length: 13 amino acids. V was pared by 3 bases and J by 4 bases, with 9 bases between. In DNA, the CDR3 is TGTGCCAGCAGCTTCACCTCATTCTATGGCTACACCTTC. It is translated as CASSFTSFYGYTF.

The chain carries TRBV6-5 and TRBJ1-4, with D unclear. The CDR3 totals 14 residues. V lost 10 bases to trimming and J lost 1 base, with 13 bases between them. Germline lookup yields CDR1 MNHEY and CDR2 SVGAGI. CDR3: CATSPGITNEKLFF. In nucleotides, the CDR3 is TGTGCCACCTCCCCCGGAATAACTAATGAAAAACTGTTTTTT.

The sample holds one count of this clone. This chain's CDR3 is CATSFQQGTNTEAFF. The CDR3 coding sequence is TGTGCCACCTCCTTTCAACAGGGGACGAACACTGAAGCTTTCTTT. The chain recombines TRBV6-6 with TRBJ1-1; 7 bases are shared with TRBD1. The junction had 12 bases not matched to a gene; V was cut back by 10 bases and J by 1 base. Germline V lookup: CDR1 MNHNY, CDR2 SVGAGI (reference sequence). This CDR3 contains 15 residues.

CDR3 nucleotide sequence: TGCGCCAGCAGCTTGCGCGGGACCAACCTCTCTGGGGCCAACGTCCTGACTTTC. It specifies CASSLRGTNLSGANVLTF. The J gene is TRBJ2-6, the V gene TRBV5-1, with D possibly being TRBD2 (6 bases). From germline, CDR1 is SGHRS and CDR2 YFSETQ. V lost 1 base to trimming and J lost 0 bases, with 14 bases between them. The CDR3 totals 18 residues.

The chain uses TRBV6-6 and TRBJ2-7; 8 nucleotides agree with TRBD1. Germline V gives CDR1 MNHNY, CDR2 SVGAGI (reference sequence). CDR3 size: 15 residues. J gave up 7 bases and V 0 bases, and 8 bases lay outside the gene matches. CDR3 amino acids: CASSYSRGQGGEQYF. Here the CDR3 DNA reads TGTGCCAGCAGTTACTCGAGAGGACAGGGCGGGGAGCAGTACTTC.

J is TRBJ2-7 and V is TRBV18; D uncertain. The CDR3 is made up of 14 amino acids. V was pared by 1 base and J by 2 bases, with 9 bases between. Germline V gives CDR1 KGHSH, CDR2 LQKENI. CDR3: CASSPLRSTYEQYF. CDR3 coding DNA: TGTGCCAGCTCACCACTGCGGTCTACCTACGAGCAGTACTTC.

The V and J genes are TRBV11-2 and TRBJ2-1, with D unresolved. Trimming cost V 0 bases and J 10 bases, with 4 bases left between them. The CDR3 is 11 amino acids. Per germline, CDR1 SGHAT and CDR2 FQNNGV. CDR3 DNA: TGTGCCAGCAGCTTAGAGACCGAGCAGTTCTTC. Its protein product is CASSLETEQFF.

V is TRBV9 and J is TRBJ2-3; D possibly corresponds to TRBD2 (6 bases). V was cut by 2 bases and J by 4 bases, with 14 bases left in between. The germline gives CDR1 SGDLS, CDR2 YYNGEE. The CDR3 has 15 residues. The CDR3: CASSVDGGRADTQYF. CDR3 nucleotides: TGTGCCAGCAGCGTGGACGGAGGGCGGGCAGATACGCAGTATTTT.

CDR3: CASSIGSGGSYGYTF. As DNA, the CDR3 is TGTGCCAGTAGTATAGGGTCAGGGGGTTCCTATGGCTACACCTTC. The rearrangement links TRBV19 to TRBJ1-2; 7 bases fit TRBD1. The J segment lost 4 bases and the V segment lost 1 base, leaving 6 bases of the junction unmatched. Germline CDR1 LNHDA, CDR2 SQIVND (reference sequence). The CDR3 extends over 15 amino acids.

This clone was picked up one time. Here the CDR3 DNA reads TGTGCCAGCTCACCAGGGGGGGGGAGAGGAACTGAAGCTTTCTTT. Translated, it gives CASSPGGGRGTEAFF. This chain joins TRBV18 and TRBJ1-1, with D possibly TRBD1 on 5 matching bases. V was pared by 2 bases and J by 5 bases, with 15 bases between. CDR3 length equals 15 residues. Germline V gives CDR1 KGHSH, CDR2 LQKENI. Together with reference TRBV18 and TRBJ1-1, the CDR3 gives the full variable domain: NAGVMQNPRHLVRRRGQEARLRCSPMKGHSHVYWYRQLPEEGLKFMVYLQKENIIDESGMPKERFSAEFPKEGPSILRIQQVVRGDSAAYFCASSPGGGRGTEAFFGQGTRLTVV.